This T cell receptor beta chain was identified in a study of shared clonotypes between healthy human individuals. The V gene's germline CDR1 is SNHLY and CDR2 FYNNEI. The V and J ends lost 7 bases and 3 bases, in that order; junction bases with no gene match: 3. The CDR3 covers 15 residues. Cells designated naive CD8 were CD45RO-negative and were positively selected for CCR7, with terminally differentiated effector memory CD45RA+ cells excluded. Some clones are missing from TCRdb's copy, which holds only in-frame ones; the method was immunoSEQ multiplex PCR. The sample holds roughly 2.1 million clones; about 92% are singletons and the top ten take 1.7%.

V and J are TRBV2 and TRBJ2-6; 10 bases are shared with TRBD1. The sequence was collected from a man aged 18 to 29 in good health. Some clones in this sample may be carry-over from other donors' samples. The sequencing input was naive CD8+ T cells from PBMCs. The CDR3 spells CASTRTGGGANVLTF. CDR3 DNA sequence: TGTGCCAGCACCCGGACAGGGGGTGGGGCCAACGTCCTGACTTTC.